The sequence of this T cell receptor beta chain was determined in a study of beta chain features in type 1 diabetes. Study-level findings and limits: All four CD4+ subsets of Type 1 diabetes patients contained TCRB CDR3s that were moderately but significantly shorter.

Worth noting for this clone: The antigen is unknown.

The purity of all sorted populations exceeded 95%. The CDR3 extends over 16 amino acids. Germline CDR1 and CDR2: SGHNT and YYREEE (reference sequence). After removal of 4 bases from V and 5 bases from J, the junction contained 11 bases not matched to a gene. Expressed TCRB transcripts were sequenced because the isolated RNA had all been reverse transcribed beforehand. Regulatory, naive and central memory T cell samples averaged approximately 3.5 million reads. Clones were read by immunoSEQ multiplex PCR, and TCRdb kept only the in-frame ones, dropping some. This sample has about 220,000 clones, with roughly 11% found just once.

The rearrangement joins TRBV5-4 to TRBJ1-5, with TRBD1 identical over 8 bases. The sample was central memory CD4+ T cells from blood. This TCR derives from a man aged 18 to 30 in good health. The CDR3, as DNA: TGTGCCAGCAGCCAAGATCGGGACAGGTTAGATCAGCCCCAGCATTTT. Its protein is CASSQDRDRLDQPQHF.